The present T cell receptor beta chain was sequenced within a study of shared clonotypes between healthy human individuals. TCRdb's copy holds only in-frame clones and misses some; the assay was immunoSEQ multiplex PCR. The sample gives 700,000 to 950,000 clones, approximately 97% of which show up once; less than 0.25% is in the top ten. CD45RO-negative CD8 cells positively selected for CCR7 made up the naive population, which excluded terminally differentiated effector memory CD45RA+ cells. Looked up from germline, CDR1 is SGHDT and CDR2 is YYEEEE. Trimming removed 0 bases from V and 0 bases from J, with 7 bases in between. This CDR3 region has 15 residues.

The clonotype comes from a man in his thirties or forties in good health. The chain combines TRBV5-6 with TRBJ1-3, with no clear D. The sample comprised naive CD8+ T cells sorted from blood. The CDR3 DNA follows: TGTGCCAGCAGCTTGGGACGGAGCTCTGGAAACACCATATATTTT. This sequence encodes CASSLGRSSGNTIYF.